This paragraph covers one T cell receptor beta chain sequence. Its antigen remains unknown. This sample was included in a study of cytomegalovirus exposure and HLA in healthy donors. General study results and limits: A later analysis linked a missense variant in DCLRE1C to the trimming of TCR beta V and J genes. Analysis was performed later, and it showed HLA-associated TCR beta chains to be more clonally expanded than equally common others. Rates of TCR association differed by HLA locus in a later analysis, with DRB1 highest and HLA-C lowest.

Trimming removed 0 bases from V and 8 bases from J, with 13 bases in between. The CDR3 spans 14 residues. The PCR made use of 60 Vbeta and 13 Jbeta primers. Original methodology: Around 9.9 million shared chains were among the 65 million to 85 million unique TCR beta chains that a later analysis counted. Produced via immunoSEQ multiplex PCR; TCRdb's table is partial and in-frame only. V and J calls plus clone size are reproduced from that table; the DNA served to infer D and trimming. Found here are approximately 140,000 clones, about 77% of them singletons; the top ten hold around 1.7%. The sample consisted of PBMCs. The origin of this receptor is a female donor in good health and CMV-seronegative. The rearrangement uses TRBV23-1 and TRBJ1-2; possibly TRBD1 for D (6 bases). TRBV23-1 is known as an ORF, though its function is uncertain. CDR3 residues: CASSQSGAGIGYTF. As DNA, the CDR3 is TGCGCCAGCAGTCAATCGGGGGCAGGGATCGGCTACACCTTC.